Listed below are T cell receptor beta chains from one sample, sequenced in a study of Ad26.COV2.S vaccination and SARS-CoV-2 variants. The method was immunoSEQ multiplex PCR; TCRdb's version includes in-frame clones alone and lacks a portion of them. Of just under 250,000 clones detected, around nine tenths appear once; the ten largest clones hold about 10%. The input for sequencing was peripheral blood, taken in a trial of Ad26.COV2.S vaccine versus placebo. The receptors stem from a person between 18 and 59 years old who received the Ad26.COV2.S COVID-19 vaccine or a placebo. CDR3s leave out the opening cysteine and the closing phenylalanine or tryptophan.

v_gene: TRBV28; j_gene: TRBJ1-5; CDR3aa: ASYPDRGNQPQH
v_gene: TRBV19; j_gene: TRBJ2-7; CDR3aa: ASSVQGEY
v_gene: TRBV28; j_gene: TRBJ2-2; CDR3aa: ASSLSTRVDTGELF
v_gene: TRBV7-8; j_gene: TRBJ2-7; CDR3aa: ASSRAGLLSYEQY
v_gene: TRBV28; j_gene: TRBJ2-3; CDR3aa: ASSSRRGGGGTDTQY
v_gene: TRBV6-6; j_gene: TRBJ2-2; CDR3aa: ASSPTLARNTGELF
v_gene: TRBV28; j_gene: TRBJ2-3; CDR3aa: ASSTRQGTDTQY
v_gene: TRBV12-3/TRBV12-4; j_gene: TRBJ2-2; CDR3aa: ASSPLGSGELF
v_gene: TRBV3-1/TRBV3-2; j_gene: TRBJ1-4; CDR3aa: ASSRGTADEKLF
v_gene: TRBV28; j_gene: TRBJ2-7; CDR3aa: ASSAPSGTLQPTYEQY
v_gene: TRBV7-2; j_gene: TRBJ2-7; CDR3aa: ASSLGQRGGRGQY
v_gene: TRBV6-6; j_gene: TRBJ1-2; CDR3aa: ASSSTGDYGYT
v_gene: TRBV4-2; j_gene: TRBJ1-5; CDR3aa: ASRTGGRQPQH
v_gene: TRBV14; j_gene: TRBJ1-4; CDR3aa: ASSQKGFANEKLF
v_gene: TRBV6-6; j_gene: TRBJ2-5; CDR3aa: ASSAIVGSQETQY
v_gene: TRBV12-3/TRBV12-4; j_gene: TRBJ2-5; CDR3aa: ASSFRSVETQY
v_gene: TRBV11-2; j_gene: TRBJ1-1; CDR3aa: ASSLERLTEAF
v_gene: TRBV25-1; j_gene: TRBJ1-3; CDR3aa: ASSDYPPGTIY
v_gene: TRBV21-1; j_gene: TRBJ2-7; CDR3aa: ASSKERAPSSYEQY
v_gene: TRBV19; j_gene: TRBJ2-1; CDR3aa: ASRGSLAGLNEQF
v_gene: TRBV3-1/TRBV3-2; j_gene: TRBJ1-5; CDR3aa: ASSQEFGIQPQH
v_gene: TRBV10-1; j_gene: TRBJ1-2; CDR3aa: ASSETQGYGYT
v_gene: TRBV6-5; j_gene: TRBJ2-7; CDR3aa: ASTTGTGTIRQY
v_gene: TRBV30; j_gene: TRBJ2-5; CDR3aa: AFTRGPETQY
v_gene: TRBV11-2; j_gene: TRBJ2-1; CDR3aa: ASSFLAGANNEQF
v_gene: TRBV7-3; j_gene: TRBJ2-7; CDR3aa: ASSPASGGSYEQY
v_gene: TRBV14; j_gene: TRBJ2-2; CDR3aa: ASSHPGRLAGAYTGELF
v_gene: TRBV2; j_gene: TRBJ1-5; CDR3aa: ASSVDSNQPQH
v_gene: TRBV6-1; j_gene: TRBJ1-2; CDR3aa: ASSEISSGYT
v_gene: TRBV6-4; j_gene: TRBJ2-1; CDR3aa: ASSPSRTSYNEQF
v_gene: TRBV6-5; j_gene: TRBJ1-3; CDR3aa: ASSTGQGSGNTIY
v_gene: TRBV5-1; j_gene: TRBJ2-2; CDR3aa: ASSSLGTGELF
v_gene: TRBV18; j_gene: TRBJ1-1; CDR3aa: ASSPTSPQGKWNTEAF
v_gene: TRBV9; j_gene: TRBJ2-3; CDR3aa: ASSGGFSGDTQY
v_gene: TRBV4-2; j_gene: TRBJ2-3; CDR3aa: ASSQGRGGTDTQY
v_gene: TRBV19; j_gene: TRBJ2-3; CDR3aa: ASNGGLTDTQY
v_gene: TRBV6-2/TRBV6-3; j_gene: TRBJ2-5; CDR3aa: ASSNPLETQY
v_gene: TRBV21-1; j_gene: TRBJ2-3; CDR3aa: ASSTPPTSGSTDTQY
v_gene: TRBV4-2; j_gene: TRBJ1-2; CDR3aa: ASSQDGRGGYGYT
v_gene: TRBV10-3; j_gene: TRBJ2-5; CDR3aa: AIGQETQY
v_gene: TRBV11-3; j_gene: TRBJ2-5; CDR3aa: ASSSGTAQETQY
v_gene: TRBV6-2/TRBV6-3; j_gene: TRBJ1-1; CDR3aa: ASSYGGGNTEAF
v_gene: TRBV5-1; j_gene: TRBJ2-7; CDR3aa: ASSLVRGSYEQY
v_gene: TRBV19; j_gene: TRBJ2-2; CDR3aa: ASTQAGELF
v_gene: TRBV10-3; j_gene: TRBJ1-1; CDR3aa: AISETRGTGGTEAF
v_gene: TRBV18; j_gene: TRBJ1-3; CDR3aa: ASSPIGNSRNTIY